Sequencing of this T cell receptor (beta chain) was carried out in a study of identical twins. All donors were healthy, and all were Caucasian. TCRdb reanalysed the 5' RACE reads using MiXCR and keeps one entry per CDR3 protein. The sample includes 1.5 million to 2 million distinct CDR3 sequences, around 33% of them seen just once. The germline gives CDR1 ENHRY, CDR2 SYGVKD. CDR3 length: 16 amino acids. Unmatched junction bases numbered 4, after V lost 5 bases and J lost 0 bases. This clonotype was observed a few times. Sequencing used cord blood. This rearrangement joins TRBV10-3 to TRBJ2-6; 7 positions match TRBD1. The source is a newborn girl in good health. Here the CDR3 reads CAISRQGYSGANVLTF. The CDR3 coding sequence is TGTGCCATCAGTAGACAGGGCTACTCTGGGGCCAACGTCCTGACTTTC.